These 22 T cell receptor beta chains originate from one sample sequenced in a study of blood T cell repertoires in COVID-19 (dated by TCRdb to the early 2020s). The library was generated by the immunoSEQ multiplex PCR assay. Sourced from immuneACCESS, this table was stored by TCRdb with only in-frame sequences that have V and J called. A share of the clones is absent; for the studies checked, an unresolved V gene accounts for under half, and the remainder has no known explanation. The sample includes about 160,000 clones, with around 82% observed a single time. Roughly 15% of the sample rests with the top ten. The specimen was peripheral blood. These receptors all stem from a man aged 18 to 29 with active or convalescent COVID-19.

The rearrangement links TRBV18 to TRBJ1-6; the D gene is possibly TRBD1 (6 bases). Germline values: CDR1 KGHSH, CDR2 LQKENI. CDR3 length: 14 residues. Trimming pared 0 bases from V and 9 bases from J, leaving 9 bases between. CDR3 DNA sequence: TGTGCCAGCTCACCACCCCTGGACAGTTCACCCCTCCACTTT. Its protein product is CASSPPLDSSPLHF. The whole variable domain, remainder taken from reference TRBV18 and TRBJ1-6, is NAGVMQNPRHLVRRRGQEARLRCSPMKGHSHVYWYRQLPEEGLKFMVYLQKENIIDESGMPKERFSAEFPKEGPSILRIQQVVRGDSAAYFCASSPPLDSSPLHFGNGTRLTVT.

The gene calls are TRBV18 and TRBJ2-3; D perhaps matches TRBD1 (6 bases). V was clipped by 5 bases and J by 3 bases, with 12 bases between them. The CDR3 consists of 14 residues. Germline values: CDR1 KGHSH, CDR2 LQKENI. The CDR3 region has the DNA TGTGCCAGCTCAACAGGGAGAAAAACAGATACGCAGTATTTT. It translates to CASSTGRKTDTQYF.

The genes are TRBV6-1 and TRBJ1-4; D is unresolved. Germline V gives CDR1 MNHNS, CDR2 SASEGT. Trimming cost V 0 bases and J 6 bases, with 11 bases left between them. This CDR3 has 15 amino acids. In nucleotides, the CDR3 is TGTGCCAGCAGTGAAGCGCTTACAGCAGATGAAAAACTGTTTTTT. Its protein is CASSEALTADEKLFF.

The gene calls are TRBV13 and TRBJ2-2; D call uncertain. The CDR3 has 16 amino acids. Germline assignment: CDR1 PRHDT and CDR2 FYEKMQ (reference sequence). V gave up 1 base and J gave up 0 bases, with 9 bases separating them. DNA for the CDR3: TGTGCCAGCAGCTTAGCGTCGCTAGCGAACACCGGGGAGCTGTTTTTT. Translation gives CASSLASLANTGELFF. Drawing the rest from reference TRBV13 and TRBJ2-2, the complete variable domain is AAGVIQSPRHLIKEKRETATLKCYPIPRHDTVYWYQQGPGQDPQFLISFYEKMQSDKGSIPDRFSAQQFSDYHSELNMSSLELGDSALYFCASSLASLANTGELFFGEGSRLTVL.

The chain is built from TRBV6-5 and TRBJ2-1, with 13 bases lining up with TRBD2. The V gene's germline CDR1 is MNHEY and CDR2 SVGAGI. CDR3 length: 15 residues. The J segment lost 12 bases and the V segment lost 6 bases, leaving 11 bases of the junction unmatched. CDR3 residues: CASSPGTSGARRQFF. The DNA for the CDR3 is TGTGCCAGCAGCCCCGGGACTAGCGGGGCCAGGAGGCAGTTCTTC.

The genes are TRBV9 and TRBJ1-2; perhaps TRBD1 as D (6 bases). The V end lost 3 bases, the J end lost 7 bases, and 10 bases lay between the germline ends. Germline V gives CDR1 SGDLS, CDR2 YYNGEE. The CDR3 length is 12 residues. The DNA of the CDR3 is TGTGCCAGCAGCGGAAACAGGGCTGGCTACACCTTC. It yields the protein CASSGNRAGYTF.

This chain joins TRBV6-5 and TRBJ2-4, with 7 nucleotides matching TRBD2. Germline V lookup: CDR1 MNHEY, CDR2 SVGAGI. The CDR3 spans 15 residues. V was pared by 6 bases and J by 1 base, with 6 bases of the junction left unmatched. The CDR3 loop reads CASSKVGGAKNIQYF. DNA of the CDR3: TGTGCCAGCAGCAAAGTCGGGGGGGCCAAAAACATTCAGTACTTC.

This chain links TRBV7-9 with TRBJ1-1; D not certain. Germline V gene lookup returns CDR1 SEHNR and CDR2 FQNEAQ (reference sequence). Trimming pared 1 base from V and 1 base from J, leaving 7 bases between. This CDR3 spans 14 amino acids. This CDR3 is CASSLGVANTEAFF. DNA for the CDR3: TGTGCCAGCAGCTTAGGTGTGGCGAACACTGAAGCTTTCTTT. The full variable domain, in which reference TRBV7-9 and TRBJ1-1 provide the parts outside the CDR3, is DTGVSQNPRHKITKRGQNVTFRCDPISEHNRLYWYRQTLGQGPEFLTYFQNEAQLEKSRLLSDRFSAERPKGSFSTLEIQRTEQGDSAMYLCASSLGVANTEAFFGQGTRLTVV.

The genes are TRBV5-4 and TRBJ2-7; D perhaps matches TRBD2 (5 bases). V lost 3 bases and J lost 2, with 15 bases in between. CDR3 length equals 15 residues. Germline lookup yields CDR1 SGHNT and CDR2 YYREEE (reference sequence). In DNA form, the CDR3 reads TGTGCCAGCAGCTGGGGAGTCGGGGAAACCTACGAGCAGTACTTC. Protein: CASSWGVGETYEQYF.

CDR3 residues: CASSLIGDRLGYTF. The DNA for the CDR3 is TGTGCCAGCAGTTTAATAGGGGACAGGCTTGGCTACACCTTC. The chain has TRBV28 and TRBJ1-2; TRBD1 matches at 8 bases. J lost 7 bases, V lost 2 bases, and 6 bases had no gene match. Looked up from germline, CDR1 is MDHEN and CDR2 is SYDVKM. This CDR3 has 14 amino acids.

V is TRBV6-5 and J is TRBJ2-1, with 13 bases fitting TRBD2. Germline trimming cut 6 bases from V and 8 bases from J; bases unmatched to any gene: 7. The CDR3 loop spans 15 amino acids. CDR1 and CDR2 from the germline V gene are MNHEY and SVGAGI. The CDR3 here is CASRTLAGGLDEQFF. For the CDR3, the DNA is TGTGCCAGCAGGACACTAGCGGGGGGGCTCGATGAGCAGTTCTTC.

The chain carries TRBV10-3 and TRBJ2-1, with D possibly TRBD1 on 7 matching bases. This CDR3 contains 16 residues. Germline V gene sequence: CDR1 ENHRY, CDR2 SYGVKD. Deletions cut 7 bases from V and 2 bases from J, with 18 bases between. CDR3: CAITGNRGGPYNEQFF. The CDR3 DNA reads TGTGCCATCACTGGGAACAGGGGAGGTCCCTACAATGAGCAGTTCTTC.

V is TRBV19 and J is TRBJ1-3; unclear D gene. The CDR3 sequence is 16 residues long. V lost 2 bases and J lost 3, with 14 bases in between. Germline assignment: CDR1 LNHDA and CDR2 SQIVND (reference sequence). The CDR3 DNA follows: TGTGCCAGTAGTATAATGGCGGCAGCAGTTGGAAACACCATATATTTT. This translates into CASSIMAAAVGNTIYF. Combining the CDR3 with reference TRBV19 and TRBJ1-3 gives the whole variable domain DGGITQSPKYLFRKEGQNVTLSCEQNLNHDAMYWYRQDPGQGLRLIYYSQIVNDFQKGDIAEGYSVSREKKESFPLTVTSAQKNPTAFYLCASSIMAAAVGNTIYFGEGSWLTVV.

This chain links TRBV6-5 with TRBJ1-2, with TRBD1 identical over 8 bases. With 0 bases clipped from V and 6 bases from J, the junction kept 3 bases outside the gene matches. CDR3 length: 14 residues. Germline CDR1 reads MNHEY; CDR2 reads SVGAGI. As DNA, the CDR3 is TGTGCCAGCAGTTACTCGCACAGGGGGGATGGCTACACCTTC. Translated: CASSYSHRGDGYTF.

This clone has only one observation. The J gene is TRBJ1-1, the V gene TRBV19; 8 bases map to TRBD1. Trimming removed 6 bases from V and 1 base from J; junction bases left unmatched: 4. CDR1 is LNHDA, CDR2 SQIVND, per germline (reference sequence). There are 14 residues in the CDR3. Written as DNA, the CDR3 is TGTGCCAGTAGATTAGGGACAGGGAACACTGAAGCTTTCTTT. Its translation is CASRLGTGNTEAFF.

In DNA, the CDR3 is TGTGCCAGTAGTATAGAAACTAGCGGGGTCACAGATACGCAGTATTTT. Translation: CASSIETSGVTDTQYF. The V call is TRBV19, the J call TRBJ2-3; TRBD2 matches at 10 bases. Trimming took 0 bases from V and 2 from J; bases not matched to a gene: 2. In germline, CDR1 is LNHDA, CDR2 SQIVND (reference sequence). The CDR3 runs 16 residues.

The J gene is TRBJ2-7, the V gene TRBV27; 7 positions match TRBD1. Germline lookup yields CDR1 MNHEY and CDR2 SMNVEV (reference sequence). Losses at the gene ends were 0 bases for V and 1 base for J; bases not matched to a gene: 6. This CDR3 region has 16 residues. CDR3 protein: CASSLSWGQTSYEQYF. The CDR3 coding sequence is TGTGCCAGCAGTTTATCTTGGGGACAGACTTCCTACGAGCAGTACTTC.

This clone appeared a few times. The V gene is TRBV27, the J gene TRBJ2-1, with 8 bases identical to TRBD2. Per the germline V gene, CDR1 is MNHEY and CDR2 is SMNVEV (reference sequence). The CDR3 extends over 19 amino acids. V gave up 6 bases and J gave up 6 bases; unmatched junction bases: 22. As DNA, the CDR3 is TGTGCCAGCAGCCTTGGGTGGGGATTAGCGGGATCTATCGGCAATGAGCAGTTCTTC. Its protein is CASSLGWGLAGSIGNEQFF.

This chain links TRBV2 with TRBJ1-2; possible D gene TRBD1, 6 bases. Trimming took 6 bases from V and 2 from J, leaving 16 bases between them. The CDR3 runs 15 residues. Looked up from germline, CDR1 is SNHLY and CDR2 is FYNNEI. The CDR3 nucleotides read TGTGCCAGCAGCATAGAATACAGGGTCAACTATGGCTACACCTTC. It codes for CASSIEYRVNYGYTF.

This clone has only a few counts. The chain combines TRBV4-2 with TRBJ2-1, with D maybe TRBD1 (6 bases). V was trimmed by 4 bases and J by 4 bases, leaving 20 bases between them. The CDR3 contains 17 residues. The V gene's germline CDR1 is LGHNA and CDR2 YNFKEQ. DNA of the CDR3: TGTGCCAGCAGCCCCAAGGTTCGGGGACAAAGATACAATGAGCAGTTCTTC. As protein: CASSPKVRGQRYNEQFF.

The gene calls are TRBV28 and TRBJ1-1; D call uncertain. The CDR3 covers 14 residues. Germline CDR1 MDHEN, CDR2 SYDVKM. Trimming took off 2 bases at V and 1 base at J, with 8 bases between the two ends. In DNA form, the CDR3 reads TGTGCCAGCAGTTTAGGCCAACGGAACACTGAAGCTTTCTTT. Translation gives CASSLGQRNTEAFF.

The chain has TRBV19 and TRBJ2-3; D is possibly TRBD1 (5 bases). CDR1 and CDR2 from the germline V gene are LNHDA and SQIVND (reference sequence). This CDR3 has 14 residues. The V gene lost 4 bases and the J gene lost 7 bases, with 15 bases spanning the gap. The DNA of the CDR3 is TGTGCCAGTAGTAAGGGGTCCGTTAGGAATACGCAGTATTTT. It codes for CASSKGSVRNTQYF.